This TCR beta chain was captured by sequencing in a study of blood T cell repertoires in COVID-19. Study-level background: The United States, Italy and Spain supplied acute and convalescent COVID-19 samples. T cells, B-cell-depleted T cells, or PBMCs supplied cDNA or gDNA.

In the study's own analysis: The authors estimated nucleated cell counts from reference gene primer amplification. TCRdb's copy holds only in-frame clones and misses some; the assay was immunoSEQ multiplex PCR. D and trimming come from the DNA, and the V and J calls and clone size come from that table. This table holds approximately 21,000 clones, approximately 90% found once. CDR1 and CDR2 from the germline V gene are SEHNR and FQNEAQ (reference sequence). Trimming at V came to 5 bases and at J to 2 bases, leaving 5 bases not matched to a gene. CDR3 size: 15 residues. Material for sequencing was peripheral blood. The gene calls are TRBV7-9 and TRBJ2-7; the match to TRBD2 covers 11 bases. This clonotype was sampled from a woman at least 80 years old with active COVID-19. CDR3: CASSPGTSGTYEQYF. In DNA, the CDR3 is TGTGCCAGCAGCCCCGGGACTAGCGGAACCTACGAGCAGTACTTC.